A single T cell receptor beta chain is shown here with its context. The junction does not match germline at one end; this may be a read error. The CDR3 totals 14 residues. Orbital computed tomography and thyroid ultrasound, together with serum TRAb and thyroxine and clinical symptoms, were used for diagnoses. Fresh peripheral blood, roughly 10 ml of it, supplied the PBMCs. TCR beta CDR3 region amplification was performed from RNA transcripts. Initially, a first-round RT-PCR of the TCR CDR3 employed the HTBI primer set. TCRdb recomputed calls from the multiplex PCR reads with MiXCR, one row per CDR3 protein. The table shows about half a million distinct CDR3 sequences, with 24% occurring only once. The sample is drawn from a study of T cells in Graves' hyperthyroidism and ophthalmopathy. Across the whole study: At initial diagnosis, before any treatment had begun, peripheral blood was obtained.

V and J are TRBV12-3 or TRBV12-4 and TRBJ2-2; TRBD2 is a possible D gene (5 bases). This clonotype originated in a woman between 25 and 40 years old with Graves' ophthalmopathy. The sample taken for sequencing was blood. The CDR3 DNA sequence: TGTGCCGGCAGTTTCCAGCCGGAGGCCGGGGAGCTGTTTTTT. It translates to CAGSFQPEAGELFF.